This T cell receptor beta chain was captured in a study of CD8 T cells in ankylosing spondylitis. A quantitative 5'-RACE method, one with molecular barcodes, was used to make TCR beta libraries. TCRdb re-called the 5' RACE reads with MiXCR, one entry per CDR3 protein. Among hundreds of thousands of distinct CDR3 sequences listed, 10% to 15% were seen once. Germline assignment: CDR1 SGHTA and CDR2 FQGNSA. CDR3 length equals 15 residues. Trimming removed 5 bases from V and 6 bases from J, with 19 bases in between. Turning to this clonotype: Antigen unknown.

General observations from the study: A TCR beta motif of eight highly homologous variants appeared characteristic of ankylosing spondylitis blood. The authors found the disease-linked clones to be CD8+ and relatively rare in peripheral blood.

Material: blood, either unsorted or a sorted T cell fraction (not recorded which). The chain employs TRBV7-2 and TRBJ2-5, with D unclear. The sequence came from a male donor with ankylosing spondylitis. CDR3 DNA: TGTGCCAGCAGCCCGTGGGCTTCAGGTTGGAAGACCCAGTACTTC. It codes for CASSPWASGWKTQYF.